Listed below are T cell receptor beta chains from one sample, sequenced in a study of siplizumab effects on memory and regulatory T cells. Profiled with immunoSEQ multiplex PCR; TCRdb holds only in-frame clones, not every one. The table records about 100,000 clones, roughly 92% of them present only once. The specimen sequenced was CD4+ T cells sorted from blood. The receptors come from a human donor in good health. Each CDR3 is given with its conserved first and last residue. The D gene is left open where the match is weak. Expanded clones are given a class, and other clones once, few, many or no size at all.

v_gene,d_gene,j_gene,abundance,CDR3aa,CDR3nt
TRBV7-2,.,TRBJ1-3,.,CASSRTYRGNTIYF,TGTGCCAGCAGCCGGACATATAGAGGAAACACCATATATTTT
TRBV9,TRBD2,TRBJ2-1,.,CASSVESSGSLLNEQFF,TGTGCCAGCAGCGTTGAGTCTAGCGGGAGCCTTCTCAATGAGCAGTTCTTC
TRBV21-1,.,TRBJ1-5,.,CASSLRTGENSNQPQHF,TGTGCCAGCAGTCTTAGGACAGGGGAGAATAGCAATCAGCCCCAGCATTTT
TRBV5-6,.,TRBJ2-5,.,CASSSSGSKETQYF,TGTGCCAGCAGCTCATCCGGGTCAAAAGAGACCCAGTACTTC
TRBV30,TRBD1,TRBJ1-3,.,CAWSPGGPGNTIYF,TGTGCCTGGAGTCCAGGGGGACCTGGAAACACCATATATTTT
TRBV18,.,TRBJ1-5,.,CASSHGSQGGHVQPQHF,TGTGCCAGCTCACACGGTTCCCAGGGAGGGCACGTTCAGCCCCAGCATTTT
TRBV5-1,.,TRBJ1-3,.,CASSLAGNSGNTIYF,TGCGCCAGCAGCTTGGCGGGTAACTCTGGAAACACCATATATTTT
TRBV28,.,TRBJ1-4,.,CASSPREGTGSGKLFF,TGTGCCAGCAGCCCTCGGGAGGGTACGGGCTCGGGAAAACTGTTTTTT
TRBV28,.,TRBJ1-5,.,CASSPPNQPQHF,TGTGCCAGCAGCCCCCCAAATCAGCCCCAGCATTTT
TRBV7-9,.,TRBJ2-7,.,CASSPDPTPYEQYF,TGTGCCAGCAGCCCCGACCCTACCCCTTACGAGCAGTACTTC
TRBV28,.,TRBJ1-1,.,CASKVPLGEAFF,TGTGCCAGCAAGGTTCCTCTTGGTGAAGCTTTCTTT
TRBV27,.,TRBJ2-7,once,CASSSTRGVYEQYF,TGTGCCAGCAGTTCCACCCGCGGGGTCTACGAGCAGTACTTC
TRBV10-1,.,TRBJ1-1,few,CASSGGSMNTEAFF,TGCGCCAGCAGTGGTGGGTCCATGAACACTGAAGCTTTCTTT
TRBV11-2,.,TRBJ1-2,.,CASSNLGDRGYTF,TGTGCCAGCAGCAACTTGGGTGACAGGGGCTACACCTTC
TRBV19,TRBD1,TRBJ1-1,.,CASSTYRGRFTEAFF,TGTGCCAGTAGCACATACAGGGGGCGGTTTACTGAAGCTTTCTTT
TRBV9,.,TRBJ2-3,.,CASSVDWRERYF,TGTGCCAGCAGCGTAGATTGGAGGGAGAGGTATTTT
TRBV28,.,TRBJ1-1,.,CASSLGSLHTEAFF,TGTGCCAGCAGTTTGGGCAGCCTACACACTGAAGCTTTCTTT
TRBV10-1,TRBD1,TRBJ2-1,.,CASRAGGAGSEQFF,TGCGCCAGCAGGGCAGGGGGCGCGGGCAGTGAGCAGTTCTTC
TRBV5-8,TRBD1,TRBJ1-2,.,CASIPRTGERGYGYTF,TGTGCCAGCATACCTCGGACAGGGGAAAGAGGCTATGGCTACACCTTC
TRBV19,.,TRBJ2-1,.,CASSAQKASNEQFF,TGTGCCAGTAGCGCACAAAAAGCATCAAATGAGCAGTTCTTC
TRBV7-9,.,TRBJ1-1,.,CASSLEGRRRSTNTEAFF,TGTGCCAGCAGCTTAGAGGGCAGGCGGCGAAGTACGAACACTGAAGCTTTCTTT
TRBV30,TRBD1,TRBJ1-3,.,CAWSGDRAPHF,TGTGCCTGGAGTGGGGACAGGGCCCCCCATTTT
TRBV28,.,TRBJ2-7,.,CASSLSLKGRGSYF,TGTGCCAGCAGTTTATCCTTGAAGGGCCGCGGGTCGTACTTC
TRBV28,.,TRBJ1-5,.,CASTLGAYSNQPQHF,TGTGCCAGCACCCTCGGGGCCTATAGCAATCAGCCCCAGCATTTT
TRBV28,.,TRBJ1-1,.,CASSGAGTHKDTEAFF,TGTGCCAGCAGTGGAGCCGGGACACACAAGGACACTGAAGCTTTCTTT
TRBV6-5,.,TRBJ1-1,once,CASSYSSGTVSTEAFF,TGTGCCAGCAGTTACTCGAGCGGCACGGTGAGCACTGAAGCTTTCTTT
TRBV12-5,.,TRBJ2-5,.,CASGFGRPNQETQYF,TGTGCTAGTGGTTTCGGCAGGCCCAACCAAGAGACCCAGTACTTC
TRBV28,.,TRBJ2-3,.,CASSWTGRSGDTQYF,TGTGCCAGCAGTTGGACGGGCCGTTCGGGAGATACGCAGTATTTT
TRBV2,.,TRBJ1-5,.,CASSELDLSQHF,TGTGCCAGCAGTGAACTGGACTTGTCCCAGCATTTT
TRBV18,.,TRBJ1-1,.,CASSPPTGITEAFF,TGTGCCAGCTCACCGCCCACAGGGATCACTGAAGCTTTCTTT
TRBV6-1,.,TRBJ2-5,.,CASSETQYF,TGTGCCAGCAGTGAGACCCAGTACTTC
TRBV4-1,TRBD2,TRBJ2-2,once,CASSHPGTSGRINTGELFF,TGCGCCAGCAGCCATCCCGGGACTAGCGGGAGGATCAACACCGGGGAGCTGTTTTTT
TRBV30,.,TRBJ2-5,.,CAWSVPPGRAQETQYF,TGTGCCTGGAGTGTACCCCCGGGACGGGCACAAGAGACCCAGTACTTC
TRBV29-1,.,TRBJ1-5,.,CSVGGLSNQPQHF,TGCAGCGTAGGAGGTTTGAGCAATCAGCCCCAGCATTTT
TRBV11-3,.,TRBJ2-3,once,CASSLDRAYTTDTQYF,TGTGCCAGCAGCTTAGATCGGGCCTACACCACAGATACGCAGTATTTT
TRBV19,TRBD2,TRBJ2-1,.,CASSPRGGSDEQFF,TGTGCCAGTAGTCCTCGGGGAGGGTCCGATGAGCAGTTCTTC
TRBV28,.,TRBJ2-7,.,CASRRGFFYEQYF,TGTGCCAGCCGCAGGGGCTTTTTTTACGAGCAGTACTTC
TRBV5-4,.,TRBJ2-7,.,CASSLGGGFYEQYF,TGTGCCAGCAGCTTAGGTGGCGGTTTCTACGAGCAGTACTTC
TRBV7-6,.,TRBJ1-5,.,CASSLAARGNQPQHF,TGTGCCAGCAGCTTAGCGGCAAGGGGCAATCAGCCCCAGCATTTT
TRBV7-7,.,TRBJ1-1,.,CASSLTANTEAFF,TGTGCCAGCAGCTTAACCGCGAACACTGAAGCTTTCTTT
TRBV10-1,.,TRBJ2-1,.,CASSEVTSSYNEQFF,TGCGCCAGCAGTGAGGTTACTAGCTCCTACAATGAGCAGTTCTTC
TRBV18,.,TRBJ2-3,.,CASSPSLPHSGAYNYSTDTQYF,TGTGCCAGCTCACCCTCCCTCCCTCACTCGGGGGCTTATAACTACAGCACAGATACGCAGTATTTT
TRBV7-3,.,TRBJ2-5,.,CASSLMSVEAPAQYF,TGTGCCAGCAGCTTAATGTCAGTCGAGGCTCCCGCCCAGTACTTC
TRBV29-1,TRBD2,TRBJ2-5,.,CSVSGGTSRETQYF,TGCAGCGTTTCAGGTGGGACTAGCCGGGAGACCCAGTACTTC
TRBV6-6,.,TRBJ1-2,.,CASSPTDHPYGYTF,TGTGCCAGCAGTCCCACCGACCACCCCTATGGCTACACCTTC